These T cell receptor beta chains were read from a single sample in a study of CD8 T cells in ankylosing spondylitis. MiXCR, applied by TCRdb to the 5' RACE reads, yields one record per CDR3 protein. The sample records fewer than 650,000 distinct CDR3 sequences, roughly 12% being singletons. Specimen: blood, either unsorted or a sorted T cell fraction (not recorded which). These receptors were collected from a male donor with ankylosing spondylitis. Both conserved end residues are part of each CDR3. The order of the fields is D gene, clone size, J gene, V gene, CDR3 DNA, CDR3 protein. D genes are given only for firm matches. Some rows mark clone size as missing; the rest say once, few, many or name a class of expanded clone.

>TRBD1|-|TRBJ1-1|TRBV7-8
TGTGCCAGCAGCTATCAGGGGGACACTGAAGCTTTCTTT
CASSYQGDTEAFF
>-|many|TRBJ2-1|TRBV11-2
TGTGCCAGCGTTTACTCCGGACCCAATGAGCAGTTCTTC
CASVYSGPNEQFF
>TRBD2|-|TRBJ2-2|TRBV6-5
TGTGCCAGCAGTTACGAAGCGGGGGGAGGGGAGCTGTTTTTT
CASSYEAGGGELFF
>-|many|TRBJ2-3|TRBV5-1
TGCGCCAGCAGGGAAGGAGGAGATACGCAGTATTTT
CASREGGDTQYF
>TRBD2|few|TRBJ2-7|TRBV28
TGTGCCAGCAGTCCCCTTAGCGGGAGGGCCTTCTACGAGCAGTACTTC
CASSPLSGRAFYEQYF
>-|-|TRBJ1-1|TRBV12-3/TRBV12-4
TGTGCCAGCAGTTTCAACGGGAACACTGAAGCTTTCTTT
CASSFNGNTEAFF
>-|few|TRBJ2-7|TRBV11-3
TGTGCCAGCAGCGTTGGACATCTTTCCTACGAGCAGTACTTC
CASSVGHLSYEQYF
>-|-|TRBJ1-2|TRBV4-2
TGTGCCAGCAGTCGAATGGACTATGGCTACACCTTC
CASSRMDYGYTF
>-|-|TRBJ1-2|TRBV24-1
TGTGCCACCAGTGAACAGGACAGAGATGGAGTCCAACCCATTGGCTACACCTTC
CATSEQDRDGVQPIGYTF
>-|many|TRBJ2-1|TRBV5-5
TGTGCCAGCAGCTTGTTTCGGGGCCAGATCACCCACAATGAGCAGTTCTTC
CASSLFRGQITHNEQFF
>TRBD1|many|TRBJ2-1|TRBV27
TGTGCCAGCAGGGGGGACAGTGACTCCTACAATGAGCAGTTCTTC
CASRGDSDSYNEQFF
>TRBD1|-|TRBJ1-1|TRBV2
TGTGCCAGCAGTTCGGACAGGGCTTCCCCCCAAGCTTTCTTT
CASSSDRASPQAFF
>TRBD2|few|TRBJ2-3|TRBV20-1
TGCAGTGCTTTCCACCGGGACTACAACACAGATACGCAGTATTTT
CSAFHRDYNTDTQYF
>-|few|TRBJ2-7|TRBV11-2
TGTGCCAGCAGCCGAGTCCCTAACTACGAGCAGTACTTC
CASSRVPNYEQYF
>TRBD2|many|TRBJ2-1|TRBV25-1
TGTGCCAGCAGTGGTAGCGGGAGATCCTACAATGAGCAGTTCTTC
CASSGSGRSYNEQFF
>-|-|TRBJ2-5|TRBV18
TGTGCCAGCTCACCAAAAGGGTTAGAGACCCAGTACTTC
CASSPKGLETQYF
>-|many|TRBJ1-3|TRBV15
TGTGCCACCAGCAGAGAGGCAGGGGTTAACTCTGGAAACACCATATATTTT
CATSREAGVNSGNTIYF
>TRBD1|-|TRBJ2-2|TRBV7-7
TGTGCCAGCAGCGCCTCAGGGGGCCTCACCGGGGAGCTGTTTTTT
CASSASGGLTGELFF
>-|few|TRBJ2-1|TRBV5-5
TGTGCCAGCAGCCCCCGGTCAGGGACTTACAATGAGCAGTTCTTC
CASSPRSGTYNEQFF
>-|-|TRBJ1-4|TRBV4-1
TGCGCCAGCAGCTGGGGTCAGGGCCCCACGAATACCGAAAAACTGTTTTTT
CASSWGQGPTNTEKLFF
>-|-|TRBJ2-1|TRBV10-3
TGTGCCATCAGTGAGGGCAGATTGGATGAGCAGTTCTTC
CAISEGRLDEQFF
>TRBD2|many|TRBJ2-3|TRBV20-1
TGCAGTGCTGGAGGGGGGACTAGCGGGAGTCGGGGCACAGATACGCAGTATTTT
CSAGGGTSGSRGTDTQYF
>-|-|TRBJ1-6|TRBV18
TGTGCCAGCTCACCACCGAACGGGAGGGATAATTCACCCCTCCACTTT
CASSPPNGRDNSPLHF
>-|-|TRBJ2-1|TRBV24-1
TGTGCCACCAGTGACCTTGGACATATCGATGAGCAGTTCTTC
CATSDLGHIDEQFF
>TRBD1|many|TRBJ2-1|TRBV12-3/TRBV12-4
TGTGCCAGCAGGAGACAGGGGGCGAGCTCCTACAATGAGCAGTTCTTC
CASRRQGASSYNEQFF
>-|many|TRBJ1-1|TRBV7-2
TGTGCCAGCACCCCCTCGGCGGCGAACACTGAAGCTTTCTTT
CASTPSAANTEAFF
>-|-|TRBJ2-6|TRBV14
TGTGCCAGCAGCCTAGGACCCACGTCTGGGGCCAACGTCCTGACTTTC
CASSLGPTSGANVLTF
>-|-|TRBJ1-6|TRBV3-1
TGTGCCAGCAGCCAAGTTGGGGCCGGGAGTAATTCACCCCTCCACTTT
CASSQVGAGSNSPLHF
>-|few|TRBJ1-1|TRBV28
TGTGCCAGCAACATACAGGGGAACACTGAAGCTTTCTTT
CASNIQGNTEAFF
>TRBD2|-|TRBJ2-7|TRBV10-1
TGCGCCAGCAGTGAGCTAGCGGGCTCCTCCTACGAGCAGTACTTC
CASSELAGSSYEQYF
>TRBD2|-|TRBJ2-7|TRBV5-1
TGCGCCAGCAGCCTACTAGCGGGAATATCCTACGAGCAGTACTTC
CASSLLAGISYEQYF
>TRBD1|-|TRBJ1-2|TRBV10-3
TGTGCCATCAGTGGACAGGGGCTAGATGGCTACACCTTC
CAISGQGLDGYTF
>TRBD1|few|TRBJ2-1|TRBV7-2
TGTGCCAGCAGCATCCAGACAGGGCGGAACAATGAGCAGTTCTTC
CASSIQTGRNNEQFF
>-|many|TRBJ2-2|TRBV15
TGTGCCACCAGCAGAGGGATGGAAGTGGCTACCGGGGAGCTGTTTTTT
CATSRGMEVATGELFF
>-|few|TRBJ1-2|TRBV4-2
TGTGCCAGCAGCCCTTCCGAGGCAGGAGCTAACTATGGCTACACCTTC
CASSPSEAGANYGYTF
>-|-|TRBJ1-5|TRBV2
TGTGCCAGCATCGGGGGGGCAAGTAGCAATCAGCCCCAGCATTTT
CASIGGASSNQPQHF
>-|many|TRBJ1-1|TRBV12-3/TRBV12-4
TGTGCCAGCAGTTCCCTGGGTATAGGGAACACTGAAGCTTTCTTT
CASSSLGIGNTEAFF
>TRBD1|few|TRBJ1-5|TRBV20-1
TGCAGTGCGCCAAAACAGGGGCTCGGTCAGCCCCAGCATTTT
CSAPKQGLGQPQHF
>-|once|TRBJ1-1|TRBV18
TGTGCCAGCTCGGAACAGGGTGGAGAGAACACTGAAGCTTTCTTT
CASSEQGGENTEAFF
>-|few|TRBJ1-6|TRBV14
TGTGCCAGCAGCAAAGGGGGGCTACCTCGAAGGTATAATTCACCCCTCCACTTT
CASSKGGLPRRYNSPLHF
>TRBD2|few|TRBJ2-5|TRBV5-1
TGCGCCAGCAGCTCTAGCGGGAGCAGTGAGACCCAGTACTTC
CASSSSGSSETQYF
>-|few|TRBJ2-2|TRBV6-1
TGTGCCAGCAGTGAAATAGCGGCGAACACCGGGGAGCTGTTTTTT
CASSEIAANTGELFF
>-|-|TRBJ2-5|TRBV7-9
TGTGCCAGCACCCTTGGAGGGGCGCACGAGACCCAGTACTTC
CASTLGGAHETQYF
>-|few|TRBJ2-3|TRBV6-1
TGTGCCAGTACCACAGGCCTTAGCACAGATACGCAGTATTTT
CASTTGLSTDTQYF
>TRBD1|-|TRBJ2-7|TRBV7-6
TGTGCCAGCAGCTTCAGACAGGGGCCAATTAACGAGCAGTACTTC
CASSFRQGPINEQYF
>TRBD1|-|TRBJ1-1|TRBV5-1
TGCGCCAGCAGCCCCGGGACAGGGCGTGAAGCTTTCTTT
CASSPGTGREAFF
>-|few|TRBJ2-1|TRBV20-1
TGCAGTGCTAGAGTTCAGCGGCTGAGCTCCTACAATGAGCAGTTCTTC
CSARVQRLSSYNEQFF
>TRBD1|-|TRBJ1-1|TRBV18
TGTGCCAGCTCCCCTGGACAGGGTCGGGACCCCCAAGCTTTCTTT
CASSPGQGRDPQAFF
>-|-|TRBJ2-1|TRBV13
TGTGCCAGCAGATTGGGGCCCGCCAATGAGCAGTTCTTC
CASRLGPANEQFF
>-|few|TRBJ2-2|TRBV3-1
TGTGCCAGCAGCCAAGAACTCCCACCCCCAGGCCGGGAGCTGTTTTTT
CASSQELPPPGRELFF
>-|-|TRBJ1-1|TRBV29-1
TGCAGCGCACCACCTAATATCGGTACTGAAGCTTTCTTT
CSAPPNIGTEAFF
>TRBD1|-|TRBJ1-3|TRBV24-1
TGTGCCACCAGGGACAGGGGCGCTGGAAACACCATATATTTT
CATRDRGAGNTIYF
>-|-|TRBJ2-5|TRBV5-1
TGCGCCAGCAGCCCGGGACGGACCCAAGGGACCCAGTACTTC
CASSPGRTQGTQYF
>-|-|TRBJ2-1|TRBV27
TGTGCCAGCAGTATCCGGGGCTACAATGAGCAGTTCTTC
CASSIRGYNEQFF
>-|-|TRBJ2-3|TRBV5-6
TGTGCCAGCAGCTTGATAGCTAAGGGGACAGATACGCAGTATTTT
CASSLIAKGTDTQYF